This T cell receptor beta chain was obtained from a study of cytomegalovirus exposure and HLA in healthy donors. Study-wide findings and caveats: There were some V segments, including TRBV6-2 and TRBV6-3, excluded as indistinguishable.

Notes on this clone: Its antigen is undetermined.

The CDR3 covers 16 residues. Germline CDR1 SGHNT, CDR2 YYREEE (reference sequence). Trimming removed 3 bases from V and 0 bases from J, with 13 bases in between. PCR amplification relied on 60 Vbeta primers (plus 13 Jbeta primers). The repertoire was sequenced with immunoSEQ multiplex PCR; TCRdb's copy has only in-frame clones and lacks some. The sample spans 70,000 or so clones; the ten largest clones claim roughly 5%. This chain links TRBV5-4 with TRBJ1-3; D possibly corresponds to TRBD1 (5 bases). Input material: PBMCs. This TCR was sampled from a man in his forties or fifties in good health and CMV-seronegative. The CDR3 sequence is CASSSGPDNSGNTIYF. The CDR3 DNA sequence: TGTGCCAGCAGCTCAGGCCCGGACAACTCTGGAAACACCATATATTTT.